This TCR beta chain originates from a study of blood T cell repertoires in COVID-19. Overall study context: Acute and convalescent COVID-19 specimens originated in the United States, Italy and Spain. The analysed material was cDNA or gDNA that came from T cells, B-cell-depleted T cells, or PBMCs.

This clone was detected only once. Original handling: Amplifying reference gene primers gave estimates of nucleated cell counts. TCRdb's copy holds only in-frame clones and misses some; the assay was immunoSEQ multiplex PCR. The D gene and trimming were derived from the DNA, and the V and J assignments and clone size from that table. The profile shows about 58,000 clones, about 88% of them singletons. Trimming removed 0 bases at V and 14 bases at J, with 18 bases between. Germline V CDR1 and CDR2: MNHNS, SASEGT. The CDR3 contains 14 residues. The V gene is TRBV6-1, the J gene TRBJ2-3; D perhaps matches TRBD2 (5 bases). The sequence was obtained from a woman in her 70s with active COVID-19. Sequencing was carried out using peripheral blood. The CDR3 DNA follows: TGTGCCAGCAGTGAAGCCGGAGGCCAGCCAGGACGGTATTTT. It encodes CASSEAGGQPGRYF.